The 21 T cell receptor beta chains reported below all come from one sample, sequenced in a study of Graves' ophthalmopathy and Graves' hyperthyroidism. Amplified TCR beta CDR3 regions were obtained using RNA transcripts as template. RT-PCR in the first round used HTBI primers; a second-round multiplex PCR followed. TCRdb passed the multiplex PCR reads through MiXCR, listing each CDR3 protein once. The repertoire holds around 1,000,000 distinct CDR3 sequences, with approximately 35% as singletons. Sample: peripheral blood or thyroid tissue (not recorded which). The receptor set was obtained from an adult man with Graves' hyperthyroidism.

V and J are TRBV19 and TRBJ1-5, with D uncertain. Germline assignment: CDR1 LNHDA and CDR2 SQIVND (reference sequence). CDR3 length: 15 amino acids. Trimming took off 7 bases at V and 0 bases at J, with 13 bases between the two ends. Here the CDR3 reads CASTMRGVSNQPQHF. DNA for the CDR3: TGTGCCAGTACCATGAGAGGAGTTAGCAATCAGCCCCAGCATTTT. The full variable domain, in which reference TRBV19 and TRBJ1-5 provide the parts outside the CDR3, is DGGITQSPKYLFRKEGQNVTLSCEQNLNHDAMYWYRQDPGQGLRLIYYSQIVNDFQKGDIAEGYSVSREKKESFPLTVTSAQKNPTAFYLCASTMRGVSNQPQHFGDGTRLSIL.

This clonotype came up many times. V gene TRBV7-2 combines with J gene TRBJ1-4; a possible D gene is TRBD1 (6 bases). The CDR3 is made up of 14 amino acids. The germline V gene encodes CDR1 SGHTA and CDR2 FQGNSA. Deletions cut 0 bases from V and 11 bases from J, with 13 bases between. The CDR3 is CASSLAGASGKLFF. In DNA form, the CDR3 reads TGTGCCAGCAGCTTAGCGGGGGCGTCCGGGAAACTGTTTTTT.

This chain joins TRBV5-1 and TRBJ2-3, with 7 bases aligning to TRBD1. There are 16 residues in the CDR3. Germline V gives CDR1 SGHRS, CDR2 YFSETQ. J gave up 6 bases and V 1 base, and 11 bases lay outside the gene matches. In nucleotides, the CDR3 is TGCGCCAGCAGCTTGTACGACGGGGCGACAGGGGATACGCAGTATTTT. Translation: CASSLYDGATGDTQYF.

Concerning this clonotype: Because the CDR3 is missing its conserved closing phenylalanine or tryptophan, this is likely a read error. The J gene is TRBJ2-5, the V gene TRBV11-2, with no clear D. Per germline, CDR1 SGHAT and CDR2 FQNNGV. Trimming stripped 5 bases from V and 1 base from J, with 11 bases between. This CDR3 comprises 14 residues. The CDR3 region is CASSLPWGQETQYS. CDR3 in DNA: TGTGCCAGCAGCCTCCCCTGGGGCCAAGAGACCCAGTACTCC.

The CDR3 bases are TGTGCCAGCAGCTTACCATCAGGGGACGAGCAGTACTTC. It codes for CASSLPSGDEQYF. The V gene is TRBV5-5, the J gene TRBJ2-7, with D perhaps matching TRBD1 (6 bases). This CDR3 contains 13 residues. The germline CDR1 and CDR2 sequences are SGHKS and YYEKEE (reference sequence). Deletions cut 2 bases from V and 5 bases from J, with 11 bases between.

This clonotype was picked up a small number of times. The junction differs from germline at one of its ends, possibly a read error. The V and J genes are TRBV12-3 or TRBV12-4 and TRBJ2-7; a weak D match, TRBD2 (5 bases). The CDR3 length is 14 residues. The CDR3: CASKPPLASGNLGF. CDR3 DNA: TGTGCCAGCAAACCACCCTTAGCGAGTGGAAACCTTGGCTTC.

The rearrangement uses TRBV7-9 and TRBJ1-2; D gene uncertain. V dropped 1 base and J dropped 1 base, with 10 bases sitting between them. The CDR3 is 15 residues long. Germline values: CDR1 SEHNR, CDR2 FQNEAQ (reference sequence). As DNA, the CDR3 is TGTGCCAGCAGCTTAGTATCGGGAATTAACTATGGCTACACCTTC. Encoded protein: CASSLVSGINYGYTF.

CDR3 in DNA: TGTGCCAGCGGCACAGGGACAGGGGCGGGCCAGCCCCAGCATTTT. It codes for CASGTGTGAGQPQHF. The chain is built from TRBV7-9 and TRBJ1-5, with 10 bases fitting TRBD1. The J segment lost 7 bases and the V segment lost 8 bases, leaving 11 bases of the junction unmatched. This CDR3 spans 15 amino acids. CDR1 and CDR2 (germline): SEHNR, FQNEAQ (reference sequence). Full variable domain (remainder filled in from reference TRBV7-9 and TRBJ1-5): DTGVSQNPRHKITKRGQNVTFRCDPISEHNRLYWYRQTLGQGPEFLTYFQNEAQLEKSRLLSDRFSAERPKGSFSTLEIQRTEQGDSAMYLCASGTGTGAGQPQHFGDGTRLSIL.

This clonotype has ten or more counts. The V gene is TRBV7-3, the J gene TRBJ2-5; 7 nucleotides align to TRBD1. Germline CDR1 is SGHTA and CDR2 is FQGTGA. The CDR3 extends over 14 amino acids. After removal of 4 bases from V and 3 bases from J, the junction contained 5 bases not matched to a gene. The CDR3 coding sequence is TGTGCCAGCAGCTCCGGACAGGCGGAAGAGACCCAGTACTTC. Amino acids: CASSSGQAEETQYF.

This clonotype was recorded a few times. The chain joins TRBV6-5 to TRBJ2-7; possibly TRBD2 for D (5 bases). Deletions cut 0 bases from V and 4 bases from J, with 10 bases between. The CDR3 is made up of 14 amino acids. Germline CDR1 reads MNHEY; CDR2 reads SVGAGI. DNA for the CDR3: TGTGCCAGCAGTTACTCCCTAGCACAGTACGAGCAGTACTTC. This codes for CASSYSLAQYEQYF.

The V and J genes are TRBV19 and TRBJ1-2; 10 bases are a match to TRBD1. The trim removed 4 bases at V and 13 bases at J, leaving 6 bases unmatched. This CDR3 spans 12 amino acids. Germline CDR1 LNHDA, CDR2 SQIVND (reference sequence). The CDR3 protein is CASSTGQGVLTF. CDR3 nucleotides: TGTGCCAGTAGTACCGGACAGGGGGTTCTCACCTTC.

The chain recombines TRBV14 with TRBJ2-7; D remains ambiguous. The CDR3 totals 14 residues. Trimming took 3 bases from V and 3 from J, leaving 12 bases between them. Per the germline V gene, CDR1 is SGHDN and CDR2 is FVKESK. CDR3 coding DNA: TGTGCCAGCAGCCACCCAGATGGAATCTACGAGCAGTACTTC. This codes for CASSHPDGIYEQYF.

The chain joins TRBV19 to TRBJ1-2; D not resolved. Between the trimmed V and J ends, which lost 5 bases and 0 bases, there was a span of 7 bases. CDR3 size: 13 residues. Germline CDR1 is LNHDA and CDR2 is SQIVND (reference sequence). The CDR3 here is CASSVYANYGYTF. The DNA of the CDR3 is TGTGCCAGTAGTGTATATGCTAACTATGGCTACACCTTC. The full variable domain, rest sourced from reference TRBV19 and TRBJ1-2, is DGGITQSPKYLFRKEGQNVTLSCEQNLNHDAMYWYRQDPGQGLRLIYYSQIVNDFQKGDIAEGYSVSREKKESFPLTVTSAQKNPTAFYLCASSVYANYGYTFGSGTRLTVV.

Many counts were recorded for this clonotype. This chain connects TRBV7-9 to TRBJ1-1; 7 bases are a match to TRBD1. Germline assignment: CDR1 SEHNR and CDR2 FQNEAQ (reference sequence). The J segment lost 3 bases and the V segment lost 3 bases, leaving 4 bases of the junction unmatched. The length of the CDR3 is 14 residues. In nucleotides, the CDR3 is TGTGCCAGCAGCTTTTCCGGACAGGACACTGAAGCTTTCTTT. Its translation is CASSFSGQDTEAFF.

This clonotype was found many times. This chain connects TRBV6-5 to TRBJ1-2; 9 nucleotides align to TRBD1. The trim removed 4 bases at V and 4 bases at J, leaving 7 bases unmatched. This CDR3 contains 15 residues. The V gene's germline CDR1 is MNHEY and CDR2 SVGAGI. CDR3 protein: CASSWGTGLGYGYTF. In DNA, the CDR3 is TGTGCCAGCAGTTGGGGGACAGGGCTCGGCTATGGCTACACCTTC.

This clonotype was counted ten times or more. The V and J genes are TRBV5-6 and TRBJ1-1; TRBD1 matches 7 bases. The J segment lost 5 bases and the V segment lost 4 bases, leaving 14 bases of the junction unmatched. CDR1 and CDR2 from the germline V gene are SGHDT and YYEEEE. The CDR3 is 16 residues long. This CDR3 is CASSPYRGVAGTEAFF. Written as DNA, the CDR3 is TGTGCCAGCAGCCCATACAGGGGAGTTGCGGGGACTGAAGCTTTCTTT.

This clonotype was detected many times. V gene TRBV13 combines with J gene TRBJ2-5, with D perhaps given as TRBD1 or TRBD2 (6 bases each). Trimming stripped 5 bases from V and 5 bases from J, with 12 bases between. Germline V gene lookup returns CDR1 PRHDT and CDR2 FYEKMQ (reference sequence). This CDR3 has 13 amino acids. The DNA of the CDR3 is TGTGCCAGCAGCCCACGGGGGCTCGAGACCCAGTACTTC. Translated, it gives CASSPRGLETQYF.

The V gene is TRBV20-1, the J gene TRBJ1-5, with TRBD1 identical over 7 bases. The CDR3 is 16 residues long. CDR1 DFQATT and CDR2 SNEGSKA come from the germline V gene (reference sequence). V lost 2 bases, J lost 2 bases, and 9 bases stayed unmatched. The CDR3 spells CSARPSGTAGNQPQHF. CDR3 nucleotide sequence: TGCAGTGCTAGACCAAGTGGGACAGCAGGCAATCAGCCCCAGCATTTT.

In this sample, this clonotype turned up once. A much more abundant neighbour one base away suggests this may be a read error. V and J are TRBV7-2 and TRBJ2-6; no firm D call. Per germline, CDR1 SGHTA and CDR2 FQGNSA. The CDR3 contains 14 residues. The DNA of the CDR3 is TGTGTCAGCAGTTTAGCTGCCCCCTCCAACGTCCTGACTTTC. This encodes CVSSLAAPSNVLTF.

The table lists this clonotype with many counts. CDR3 loop: CASSLLLGQGFHEQYF. CDR3 coding DNA: TGTGCCAGCAGCTTATTGCTGGGACAGGGTTTCCACGAGCAGTACTTC. This chain links TRBV11-2 with TRBJ2-7, with TRBD1 matching over 9 bases. Germline lookup yields CDR1 SGHAT and CDR2 FQNNGV. This CDR3 spans 16 amino acids. The trim removed 2 bases at V and 5 bases at J, leaving 10 bases unmatched.

V and J are TRBV12-3 or TRBV12-4 and TRBJ2-5; a possible D gene is TRBD1 (5 bases). The ends were cut back, 5 bases at V and 9 bases at J, with 19 bases in the middle. This CDR3 comprises 14 residues. CDR3 sequence reads: CASSRTHSNQPQYF. The CDR3, as DNA: TGTGCCAGCAGTCGGACACACAGCAATCAGCCCCAGTACTTC.